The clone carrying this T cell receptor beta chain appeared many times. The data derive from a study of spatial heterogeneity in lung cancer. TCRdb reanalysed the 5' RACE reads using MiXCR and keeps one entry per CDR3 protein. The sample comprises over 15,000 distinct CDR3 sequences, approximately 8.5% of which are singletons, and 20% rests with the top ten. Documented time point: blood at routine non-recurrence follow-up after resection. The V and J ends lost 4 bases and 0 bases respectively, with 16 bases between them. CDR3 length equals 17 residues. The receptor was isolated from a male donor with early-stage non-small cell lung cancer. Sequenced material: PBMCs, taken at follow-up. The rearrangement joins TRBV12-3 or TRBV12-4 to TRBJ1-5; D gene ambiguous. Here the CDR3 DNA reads TGTGCCAGCAGTTCTCCCCCCCAGGTGAATAGCAATCAGCCCCAGCATTTT. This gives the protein CASSSPPQVNSNQPQHF.